The 23 T cell receptor beta chains in this list originate from one sample, sequenced in a study of cytomegalovirus exposure and HLA in healthy donors. The PCR ran on 60 Vbeta and 13 Jbeta primers. Clones were read by immunoSEQ multiplex PCR, and TCRdb kept only the in-frame ones, dropping some. Of about 160,000 clones listed, 79% are singletons. The source material was PBMCs. The receptors here all came from a middle-aged man in good health and CMV-seronegative.

The chain employs TRBV27 and TRBJ2-2; possible D gene TRBD1, 6 bases. CDR1 and CDR2 (germline): MNHEY, SMNVEV (reference sequence). The CDR3 totals 16 residues. Trimming took 6 bases from V and 5 from J, leaving 19 bases between them. CDR3 region: CASSPLRTARTGELFF. CDR3 in DNA: TGTGCCAGCAGCCCTCTCAGGACAGCCCGGACCGGGGAGCTGTTTTTT.

In its sample, this clone was seen a few times. The rearrangement links TRBV18 to TRBJ2-4; possibly TRBD2 for D (5 bases). Germline loops: CDR1 KGHSH, CDR2 LQKENI. The CDR3 covers 14 residues. With 4 bases removed from V and 8 bases from J, the gap between germline ends came to 15 bases. CDR3 residues: CASSLGSMRDIQYF. CDR3 sequence (DNA): TGTGCCAGCTCACTCGGCTCAATGAGGGACATTCAGTACTTC.

This clone was picked up one time. J is TRBJ2-1 and V is TRBV4-3; a weak D match, TRBD2 (5 bases). The CDR3 length is 13 residues. In germline, CDR1 is LGHNA, CDR2 YSLEER. Trimming shortened V by 0 bases and J by 11 bases, and 11 bases separated the two germline ends. The CDR3 DNA reads TGCGCCAGCAGCCAAGACCGGGGTATTAAGCAGTTCTTC. As protein: CASSQDRGIKQFF.

The chain carries TRBV4-1 and TRBJ1-5; the D is unclear. Germline V gene sequence: CDR1 MGHRA, CDR2 YSYEKL. The length of the CDR3 is 16 residues. V gave up 1 base and J gave up 0 bases, with 10 bases separating them. CDR3 nucleotide sequence: TGCGCCAGCAGCCAAGTTCGCGGGAGTAGCAATCAGCCCCAGCATTTT. It translates to CASSQVRGSSNQPQHF.

The chain carries TRBV19 and TRBJ1-5, with a possible D match to TRBD1 (5 bases). The germline CDR1 and CDR2 sequences are LNHDA and SQIVND (reference sequence). CDR3 length equals 13 residues. V lost 7 bases and J 6 bases, leaving 13 bases between the germline ends. The CDR3 region has the DNA TGTGCCAGTACCCCGTCCCAGGGTCAGCCCCAGCATTTT. This sequence encodes CASTPSQGQPQHF.

The chain recombines TRBV27 with TRBJ2-7; D is perhaps TRBD2 (5 bases). Germline lookup yields CDR1 MNHEY and CDR2 SMNVEV (reference sequence). CDR3 length: 15 amino acids. V was clipped by 3 bases and J by 5 bases, with 17 bases between them. CDR3 nucleotides: TGTGCCAGCAGTTTCCTAAGCGCCATGAGGGACGAGCAGTACTTC. It yields the protein CASSFLSAMRDEQYF.

V and J are TRBV5-1 and TRBJ2-5; 8 positions agree with TRBD2. The CDR3 sequence is 16 residues long. Germline V lookup: CDR1 SGHRS, CDR2 YFSETQ. V lost 1 base and J lost 3; bases outside the gene matches: 8. In DNA form, the CDR3 reads TGCGCCAGCAGCTTGTACGCGGGAGGAGTAGAAGAGACCCAGTACTTC. It encodes CASSLYAGGVEETQYF.

The rearrangement links TRBV27 to TRBJ1-1, with D perhaps matching TRBD1 (5 bases). CDR1 is MNHEY and CDR2 is SMNVEV in the germline V gene (reference sequence). Between the trimmed V and J ends, which lost 6 bases and 3 bases, there was a span of 17 bases. The CDR3 has 15 amino acids. CDR3 protein: CASSPPASGDTEAFF. CDR3 in DNA: TGTGCCAGCAGCCCACCGGCTTCGGGGGACACTGAAGCTTTCTTT.

This clone is a singleton in its sample. V and J are TRBV28 and TRBJ2-7; TRBD1 might be the D (5 bases). CDR1 and CDR2 (germline): MDHEN, SYDVKM. This CDR3 comprises 13 residues. The V and J ends lost 3 bases and 1 base respectively, with 7 bases between them. The CDR3 here is CASSFAGSYEQYF. CDR3 DNA: TGTGCCAGCAGTTTTGCAGGGTCCTACGAGCAGTACTTC.

This clone was detected only once. The rearrangement joins TRBV21-1 to TRBJ2-1; the D call TRBD1 from the table was never checked on the DNA. TRBV21-1 is described as a pseudogene. CDR3 length equals 11 residues. CDR3 loop: CASSIINEQFF. The CDR3 nucleotides are TGTGCCAGCAGCATCATCAATGAGCAGTTCTTC.

V and J are TRBV4-3 and TRBJ1-2; D is unclear. Trimming pared 1 base from V and 4 bases from J, leaving 10 bases between. The CDR3 has 14 residues. Germline V gives CDR1 LGHNA, CDR2 YSLEER. DNA of the CDR3: TGCGCCAGCAGCCAAGTATTGGAGGGCTATGGCTACACCTTC. Amino acids: CASSQVLEGYGYTF.

The genes are TRBV7-8 and TRBJ2-5; TRBD2 matches 7 bases. The ends lost 5 bases at V and 5 bases at J; junction bases unmatched: 8. In germline, CDR1 is SGHVS, CDR2 FQNEAQ. This CDR3 has 14 residues. The chain's CDR3 is CASSAGRAGETQYF. CDR3 DNA: TGTGCCAGCAGCGCGGGGAGGGCCGGGGAGACCCAGTACTTC.

V and J are TRBV4-2 and TRBJ2-3; tentatively, D is TRBD1 (6 bases). CDR1 is LGHNA and CDR2 is YNFKEQ in the germline V gene. V lost 0 bases and J lost 3, with 19 bases in between. The CDR3 contains 18 residues. CDR3: CASSQDPPKGGGTDTQYF. CDR3 DNA sequence: TGTGCCAGCAGCCAAGATCCACCTAAAGGGGGTGGGACAGATACGCAGTATTTT.

This sequence joins TRBV7-6 and TRBJ2-7; 11 nucleotides align to TRBD1. The CDR3 is 17 residues long. Germline V gives CDR1 SGHVS, CDR2 FNYEAQ. The J segment lost 3 bases and the V segment lost 5 bases, leaving 12 bases of the junction unmatched. The CDR3 DNA follows: TGTGCCAGCAGCCGAGCAGGAGCCGGGACAGGGGGCTACGAGCAGTACTTC. Amino acid sequence: CASSRAGAGTGGYEQYF.

This chain links TRBV18 with TRBJ2-2, with 8 bases lining up with TRBD1. Germline CDR1 is KGHSH and CDR2 is LQKENI. The CDR3 covers 18 residues. V lost 2 bases, J lost 6 bases, and 14 bases stayed unmatched. CDR3 DNA sequence: TGTGCCAGCTCACCAATTTTATCGGGACAGGTTCGGGCCGGGGAGCTGTTTTTT. This encodes CASSPILSGQVRAGELFF.

As regards this clone: It is likely a read error, because the conserved phenylalanine at the end of the CDR3 is missing. The chain carries TRBV19 and TRBJ1-1; unclear D gene. V lost 4 bases, J lost 1 base, and 10 bases lay in between. The CDR3 is 14 residues long. In germline, CDR1 is LNHDA, CDR2 SQIVND (reference sequence). The DNA of the CDR3 is TGTGCCAGTAGTACAGCACACGGGAACACTGAAGCTTTCCTT. Protein sequence: CASSTAHGNTEAFL.

This sequence joins TRBV6-1 and TRBJ2-7, with D unclear. V was shortened by 6 bases and J by 2 bases, with 11 bases between the two germline ends. The CDR3 length is 13 residues. Germline V gives CDR1 MNHNS, CDR2 SASEGT. The CDR3 here is CASSITNTYEQYF. In DNA form, the CDR3 reads TGTGCCAGCAGCATCACAAATACCTACGAGCAGTACTTC.

This clone has only a few counts. This chain connects TRBV9 to TRBJ2-1, with unresolved D. Germline loops: CDR1 SGDLS, CDR2 YYNGEE. V lost 4 bases and J 9 bases, leaving 8 bases between the germline ends. This CDR3 has 11 amino acids. CDR3 residues: CASSPLPEQFF. CDR3 coding DNA: TGTGCCAGCAGCCCACTCCCTGAGCAGTTCTTC.

This sequence joins TRBV2 and TRBJ2-5; the match to TRBD2 covers 7 bases. The closer fit of TRBJ2-7 to the DNA end suggests the J call may be wrong. The CDR3 loop spans 13 amino acids. Germline V CDR1 and CDR2: SNHLY, FYNNEI. The CDR3 DNA sequence: TGTGCCAGCAGCCTAGCGGTTGGCTACGAGCAGTACTTC. Translated: CASSLAVGYEQYF.

V and J are TRBV13 and TRBJ1-1; 7 bases agree with TRBD1. The J segment lost 4 bases and the V segment lost 2 bases, leaving 4 bases of the junction unmatched. The V gene's germline CDR1 is PRHDT and CDR2 FYEKMQ (reference sequence). The CDR3 sequence is 14 residues long. The CDR3: CASSLRGRGTEAFF. The CDR3 nucleotides read TGTGCCAGCAGCTTAAGGGGGCGGGGCACTGAAGCTTTCTTT.

This chain's CDR3 is CSAPGNYEQYF. DNA for the CDR3: TGCAGTGCCCCGGGGAACTACGAGCAGTACTTC. The chain couples TRBV20-1 to TRBJ2-7, with a possible D match to TRBD2 (5 bases). Trimming stripped 6 bases from V and 3 bases from J, with 9 bases between. Germline V gene lookup returns CDR1 DFQATT and CDR2 SNEGSKA (reference sequence). The CDR3 covers 11 residues.

V gene TRBV27 combines with J gene TRBJ1-5; the D gene is possibly TRBD1 (5 bases). Germline V gene sequence: CDR1 MNHEY, CDR2 SMNVEV (reference sequence). The CDR3 totals 12 residues. The V and J ends lost 9 bases and 4 bases respectively, with 10 bases between them. CDR3 region: CASQGLNQPQHF. The CDR3 DNA reads as TGTGCCAGTCAGGGTCTAAATCAGCCCCAGCATTTT.

The chain combines TRBV27 with TRBJ2-1; 10 positions match TRBD2. The ends lost 4 bases at V and 0 bases at J; junction bases unmatched: 12. Germline V gene sequence: CDR1 MNHEY, CDR2 SMNVEV (reference sequence). The CDR3 has 19 amino acids. The CDR3 DNA follows: TGTGCCAGCAGTTCGACGGGACTAGCGATGGTTGGCTCCTACAATGAGCAGTTCTTC. Amino acids: CASSSTGLAMVGSYNEQFF.